This entry lists 5 T cell receptor beta chains sequenced from one sample in a study of T cells after posttransplantation cyclophosphamide. Sequencing used immunoSEQ multiplex PCR; TCRdb keeps in-frame clones, though not all of them. This table has 50,000 to 55,000 clones, about 82% appearing once. Material for sequencing was PBMCs. These receptors came from a man between 25 and 39 years old with a blood cancer, CMV-positive, and with a related stem cell donor.

The chain employs TRBV29-1 and TRBJ1-1; weak D call: TRBD1 (6 bases). This CDR3 region has 13 residues. The germline CDR1 and CDR2 sequences are SQVTM and ANQGSEA. The V end was cut by 0 bases, the J end by 9 bases, with 14 bases between. This CDR3 is CSVEDQGGVKAFF. The CDR3 DNA is TGCAGCGTTGAAGATCAAGGGGGTGTGAAAGCTTTCTTT.

The chain couples TRBV28 to TRBJ2-1; 7 bases fit TRBD1. The V gene end was trimmed by 2 bases and the J gene end by 7 bases; junction bases not matched to a gene: 5. Germline V gene sequence: CDR1 MDHEN, CDR2 SYDVKM. The CDR3 is made up of 14 amino acids. The CDR3 region is CASSLTGELNEQFF. The CDR3 DNA follows: TGTGCCAGCAGTTTAACAGGGGAGTTGAATGAGCAGTTCTTC.

This rearrangement joins TRBV6-5 to TRBJ2-2; the match to TRBD1 covers 7 bases. Germline CDR1 is MNHEY and CDR2 is SVGAGI. J lost 7 bases, V lost 4 bases, and 12 bases had no gene match. The CDR3 consists of 16 residues. The CDR3: CASSSIETWDSGELFF. The CDR3 bases are TGTGCCAGCAGTTCCATCGAAACCTGGGACAGCGGGGAGCTGTTTTTT.

The rearrangement uses TRBV5-1 and TRBJ1-5; D unclear. Germline V lookup: CDR1 SGHRS, CDR2 YFSETQ. Between the trimmed V and J ends, which lost 8 bases and 1 base, there was a span of 13 bases. The length of the CDR3 is 14 residues. CDR3 in DNA: TGCGCCAGAGCCGAAGTTGCAAGCAATCAGCCCCAGCATTTT. This gives the protein CARAEVASNQPQHF.

This clone was seen once. V usage is TRBV5-6 and J usage is TRBJ1-2, with TRBD1 matching 9 bases. The CDR3 has 16 residues. J lost 4 bases, V lost 4 bases, and 11 bases had no gene match. Germline loops: CDR1 SGHDT, CDR2 YYEEEE. The DNA of the CDR3 is TGTGCCAGCAGCACAGACAGGGGGGAGTCGGGCTATGGCTACACCTTC. This codes for CASSTDRGESGYGYTF.